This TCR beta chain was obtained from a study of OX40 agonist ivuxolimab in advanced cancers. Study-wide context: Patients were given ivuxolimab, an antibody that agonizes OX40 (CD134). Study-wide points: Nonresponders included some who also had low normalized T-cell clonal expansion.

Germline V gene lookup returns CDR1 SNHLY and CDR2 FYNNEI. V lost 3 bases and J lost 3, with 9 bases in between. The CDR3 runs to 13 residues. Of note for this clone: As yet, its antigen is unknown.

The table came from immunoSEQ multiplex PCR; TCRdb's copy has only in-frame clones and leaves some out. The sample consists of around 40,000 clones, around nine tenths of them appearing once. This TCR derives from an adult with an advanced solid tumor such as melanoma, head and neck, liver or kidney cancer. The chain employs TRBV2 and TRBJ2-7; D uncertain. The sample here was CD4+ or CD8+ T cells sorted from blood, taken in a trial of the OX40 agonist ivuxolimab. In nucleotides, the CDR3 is TGTGCCAGCAGTGACGACCTGAACTACGAGCAGTACTTC. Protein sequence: CASSDDLNYEQYF.